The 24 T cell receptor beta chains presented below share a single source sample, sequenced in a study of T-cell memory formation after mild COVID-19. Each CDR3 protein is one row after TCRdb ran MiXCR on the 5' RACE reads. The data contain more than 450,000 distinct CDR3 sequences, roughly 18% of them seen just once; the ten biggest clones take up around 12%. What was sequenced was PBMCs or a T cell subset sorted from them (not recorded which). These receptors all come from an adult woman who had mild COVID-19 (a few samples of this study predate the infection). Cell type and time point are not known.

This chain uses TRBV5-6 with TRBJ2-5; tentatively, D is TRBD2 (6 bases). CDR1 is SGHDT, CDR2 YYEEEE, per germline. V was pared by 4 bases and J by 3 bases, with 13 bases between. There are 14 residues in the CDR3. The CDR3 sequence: CASSLVEGKETQYF. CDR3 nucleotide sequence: TGTGCCAGCAGCCTCGTGGAGGGTAAAGAGACCCAGTACTTC.

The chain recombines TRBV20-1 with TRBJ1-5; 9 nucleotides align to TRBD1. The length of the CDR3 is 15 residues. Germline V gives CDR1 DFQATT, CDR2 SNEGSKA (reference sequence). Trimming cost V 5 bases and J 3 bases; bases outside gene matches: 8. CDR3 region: CSASTGTGNNQPQHF. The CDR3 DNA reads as TGCAGTGCTTCGACCGGGACAGGGAACAATCAGCCCCAGCATTTT.

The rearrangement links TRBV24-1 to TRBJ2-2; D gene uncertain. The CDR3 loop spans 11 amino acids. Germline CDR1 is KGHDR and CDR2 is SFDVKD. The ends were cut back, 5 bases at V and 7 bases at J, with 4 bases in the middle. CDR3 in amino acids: CATSGLGELFF. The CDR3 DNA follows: TGTGCCACCAGTGGCCTCGGGGAGCTGTTTTTT.

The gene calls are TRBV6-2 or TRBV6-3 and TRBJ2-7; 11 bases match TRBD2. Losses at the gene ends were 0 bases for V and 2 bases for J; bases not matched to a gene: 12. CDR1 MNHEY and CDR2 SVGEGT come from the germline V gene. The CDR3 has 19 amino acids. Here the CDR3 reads CASSYSKVRTSGPTYEQYF. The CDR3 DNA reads TGTGCCAGCAGTTACTCGAAAGTGCGGACTAGCGGGCCGACCTACGAGCAGTACTTC.

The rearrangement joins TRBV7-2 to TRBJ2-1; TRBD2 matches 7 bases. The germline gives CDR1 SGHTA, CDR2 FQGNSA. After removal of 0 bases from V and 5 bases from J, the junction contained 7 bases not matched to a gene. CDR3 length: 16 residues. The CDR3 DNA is TGTGCCAGCAGCTTAGCGCTAATAGCGGGTAACAATGAGCAGTTCTTC. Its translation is CASSLALIAGNNEQFF.

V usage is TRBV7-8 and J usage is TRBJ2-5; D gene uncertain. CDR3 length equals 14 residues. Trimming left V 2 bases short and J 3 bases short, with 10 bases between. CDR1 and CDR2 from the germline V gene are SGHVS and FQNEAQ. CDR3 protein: CASSLIVWEETQYF. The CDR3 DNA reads TGTGCCAGCAGCTTAATAGTCTGGGAAGAGACCCAGTACTTC.

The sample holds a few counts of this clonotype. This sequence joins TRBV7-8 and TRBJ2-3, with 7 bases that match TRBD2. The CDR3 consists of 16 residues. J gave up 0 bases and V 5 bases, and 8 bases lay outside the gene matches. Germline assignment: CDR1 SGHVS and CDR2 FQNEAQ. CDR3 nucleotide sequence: TGTGCCAGCAGCCCCCCGGGGGGTACTAGCACAGATACGCAGTATTTT. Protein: CASSPPGGTSTDTQYF.

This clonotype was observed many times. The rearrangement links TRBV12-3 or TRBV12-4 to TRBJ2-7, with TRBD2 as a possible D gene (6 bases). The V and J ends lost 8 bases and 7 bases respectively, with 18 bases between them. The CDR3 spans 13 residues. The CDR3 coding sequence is TGTGCCAGCGGGGATGGGACTCCTAGGGAGCAGTACTTC. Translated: CASGDGTPREQYF.

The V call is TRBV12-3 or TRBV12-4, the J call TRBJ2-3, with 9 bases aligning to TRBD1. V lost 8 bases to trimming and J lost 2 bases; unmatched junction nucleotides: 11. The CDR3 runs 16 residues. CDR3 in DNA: TGTGCCAGCGGCCCCCCGGGACAGGGCCTCACAGATACGCAGTATTTT. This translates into CASGPPGQGLTDTQYF.

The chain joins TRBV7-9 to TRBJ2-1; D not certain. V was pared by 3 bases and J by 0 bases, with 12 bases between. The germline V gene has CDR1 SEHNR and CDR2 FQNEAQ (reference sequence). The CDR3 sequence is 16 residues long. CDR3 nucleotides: TGTGCCAGCAGCTTTTCGGGCGTGAGCTCCTACAATGAGCAGTTCTTC. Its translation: CASSFSGVSSYNEQFF.

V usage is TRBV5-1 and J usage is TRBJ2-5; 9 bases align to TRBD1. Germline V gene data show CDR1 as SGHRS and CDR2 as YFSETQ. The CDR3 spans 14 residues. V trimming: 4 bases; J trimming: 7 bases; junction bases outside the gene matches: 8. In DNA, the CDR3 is TGCGCCAGCAGCCTAGGGACAGGGCAGGGGACCCAGTACTTC. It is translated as CASSLGTGQGTQYF. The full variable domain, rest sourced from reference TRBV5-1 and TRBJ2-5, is KAGVTQTPRYLIKTRGQQVTLSCSPISGHRSVSWYQQTPGQGLQFLFEYFSETQRNKGNFPGRFSGRQFSNSRSEMNVSTLELGDSALYLCASSLGTGQGTQYFGPGTRLLVL.

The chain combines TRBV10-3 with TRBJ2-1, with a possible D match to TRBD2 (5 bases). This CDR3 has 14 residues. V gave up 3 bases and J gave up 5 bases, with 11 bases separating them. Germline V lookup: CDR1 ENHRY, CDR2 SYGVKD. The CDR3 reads CAISDPPGNNEQFF. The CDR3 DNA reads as TGTGCCATCAGTGATCCCCCGGGGAACAATGAGCAGTTCTTC.

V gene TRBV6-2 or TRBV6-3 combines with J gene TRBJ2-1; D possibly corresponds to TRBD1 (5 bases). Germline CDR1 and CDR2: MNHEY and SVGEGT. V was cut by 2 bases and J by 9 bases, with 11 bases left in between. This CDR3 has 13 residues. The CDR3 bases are TGTGCCAGCAGTTACGGGGCCCCCACTGAGCAGTTCTTC. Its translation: CASSYGAPTEQFF.

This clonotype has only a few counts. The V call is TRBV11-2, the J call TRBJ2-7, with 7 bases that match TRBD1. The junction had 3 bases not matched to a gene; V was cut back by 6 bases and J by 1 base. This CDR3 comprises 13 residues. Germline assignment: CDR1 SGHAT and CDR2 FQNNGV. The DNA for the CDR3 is TGTGCCAGCAGGCCGACAGGGTCCTACGAGCAGTACTTC. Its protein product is CASRPTGSYEQYF.

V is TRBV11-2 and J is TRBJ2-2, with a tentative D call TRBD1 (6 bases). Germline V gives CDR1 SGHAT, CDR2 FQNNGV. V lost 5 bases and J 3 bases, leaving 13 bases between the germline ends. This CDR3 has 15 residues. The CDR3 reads CASSTGTLYTGELFF. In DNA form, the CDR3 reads TGTGCCAGCAGCACCGGGACACTGTACACCGGGGAGCTGTTTTTT. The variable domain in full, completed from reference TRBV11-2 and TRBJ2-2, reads EAGVAQSPRYKIIEKRQSVAFWCNPISGHATLYWYQQILGQGPKLLIQFQNNGVVDDSQLPKDRFSAERLKGVDSTLKIQPAKLEDSAVYLCASSTGTLYTGELFFGEGSRLTVL.

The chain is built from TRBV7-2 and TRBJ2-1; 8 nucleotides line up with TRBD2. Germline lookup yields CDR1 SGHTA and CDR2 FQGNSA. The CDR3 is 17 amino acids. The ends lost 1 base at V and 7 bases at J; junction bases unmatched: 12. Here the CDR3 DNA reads TGTGCCAGCAGCTTAGGACTAGCGAGGTTGAGGTTGAATGAGCAGTTCTTC. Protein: CASSLGLARLRLNEQFF.

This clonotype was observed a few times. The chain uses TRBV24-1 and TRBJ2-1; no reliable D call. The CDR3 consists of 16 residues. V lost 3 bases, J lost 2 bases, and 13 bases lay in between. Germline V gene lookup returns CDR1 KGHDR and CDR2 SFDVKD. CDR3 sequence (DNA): TGTGCCACCAGTGATCACCGCAGTGGGGCCTACAATGAGCAGTTCTTC. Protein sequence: CATSDHRSGAYNEQFF.

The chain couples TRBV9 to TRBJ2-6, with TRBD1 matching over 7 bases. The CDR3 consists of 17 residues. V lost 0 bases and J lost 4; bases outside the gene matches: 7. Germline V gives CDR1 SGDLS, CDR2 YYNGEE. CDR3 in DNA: TGTGCCAGCAGCGTAGCTACGAGGGGGCCGGGGGCCAACGTCCTGACTTTC. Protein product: CASSVATRGPGANVLTF.

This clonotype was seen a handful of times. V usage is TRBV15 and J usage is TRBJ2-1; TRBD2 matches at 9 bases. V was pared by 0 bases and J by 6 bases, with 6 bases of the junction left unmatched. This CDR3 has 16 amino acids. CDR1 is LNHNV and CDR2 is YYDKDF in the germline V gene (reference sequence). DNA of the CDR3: TGTGCCACCAGCAGAGATAGAGTAGCGGGAGCCAATGAGCAGTTCTTC. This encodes CATSRDRVAGANEQFF.

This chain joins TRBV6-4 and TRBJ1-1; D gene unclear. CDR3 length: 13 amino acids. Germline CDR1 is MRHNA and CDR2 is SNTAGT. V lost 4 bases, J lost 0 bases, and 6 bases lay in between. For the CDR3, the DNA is TGTGCCAGCAGTGCAACGATGAACACTGAAGCTTTCTTT. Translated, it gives CASSATMNTEAFF.

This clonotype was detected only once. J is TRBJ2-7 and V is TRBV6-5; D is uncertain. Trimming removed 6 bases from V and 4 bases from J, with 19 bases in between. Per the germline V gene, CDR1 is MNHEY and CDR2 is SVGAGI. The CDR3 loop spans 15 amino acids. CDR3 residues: CASRSLVGSFYEQYF. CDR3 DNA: TGTGCCAGCAGGAGTTTAGTGGGTTCCTTTTACGAGCAGTACTTC.

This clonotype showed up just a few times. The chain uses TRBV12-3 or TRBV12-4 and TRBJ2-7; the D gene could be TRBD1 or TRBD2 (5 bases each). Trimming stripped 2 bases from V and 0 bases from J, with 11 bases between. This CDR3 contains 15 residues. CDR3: CASSLSGSSSYEQYF. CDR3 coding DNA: TGTGCCAGCAGTTTATCAGGGAGCAGCTCCTACGAGCAGTACTTC.

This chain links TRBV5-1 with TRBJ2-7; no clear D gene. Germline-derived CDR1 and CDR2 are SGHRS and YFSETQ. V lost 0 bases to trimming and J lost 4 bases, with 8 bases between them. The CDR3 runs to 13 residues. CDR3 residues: CASSLGWNYEQYF. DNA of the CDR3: TGCGCCAGCAGCTTGGGATGGAATTACGAGCAGTACTTC. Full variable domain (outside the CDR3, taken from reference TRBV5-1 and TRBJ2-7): KAGVTQTPRYLIKTRGQQVTLSCSPISGHRSVSWYQQTPGQGLQFLFEYFSETQRNKGNFPGRFSGRQFSNSRSEMNVSTLELGDSALYLCASSLGWNYEQYFGPGTRLTVT.

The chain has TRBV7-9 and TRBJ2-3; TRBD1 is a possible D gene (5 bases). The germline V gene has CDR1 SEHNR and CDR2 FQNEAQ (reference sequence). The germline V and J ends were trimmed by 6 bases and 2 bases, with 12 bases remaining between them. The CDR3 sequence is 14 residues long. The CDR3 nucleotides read TGTGCCAGCAGAACAGGTCTACACACAGATACGCAGTATTTT. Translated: CASRTGLHTDTQYF.